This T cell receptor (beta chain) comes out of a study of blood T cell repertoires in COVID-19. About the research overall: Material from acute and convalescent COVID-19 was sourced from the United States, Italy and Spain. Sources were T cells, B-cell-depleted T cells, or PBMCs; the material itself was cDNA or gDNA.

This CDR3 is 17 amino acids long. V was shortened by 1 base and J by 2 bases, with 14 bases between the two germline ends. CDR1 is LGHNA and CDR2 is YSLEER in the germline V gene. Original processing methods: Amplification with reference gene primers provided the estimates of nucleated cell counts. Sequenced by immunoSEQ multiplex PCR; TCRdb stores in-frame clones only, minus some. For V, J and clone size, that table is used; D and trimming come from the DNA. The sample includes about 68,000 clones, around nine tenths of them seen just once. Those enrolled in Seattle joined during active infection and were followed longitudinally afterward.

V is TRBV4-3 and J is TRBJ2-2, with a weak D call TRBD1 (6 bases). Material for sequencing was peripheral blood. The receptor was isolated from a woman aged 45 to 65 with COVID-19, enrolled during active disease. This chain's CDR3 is CASSQGAGAKNTGELFF. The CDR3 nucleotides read TGCGCCAGCAGCCAAGGGGCAGGGGCTAAAAACACCGGGGAGCTGTTTTTT.